This TCR beta chain appears in the sequencing data of a study of T cells in Graves' hyperthyroidism and ophthalmopathy. Together with thyroid ultrasound, orbital computed tomography, serum thyroxine and TRAb, clinical symptoms were used for diagnoses. Amplification of TCR beta CDR3 regions used RNA as the template. The study used the HTBI primer set for a first-round RT-PCR of the TCR CDR3. MiXCR was run by TCRdb on the multiplex PCR reads, yielding one entry per CDR3 protein. Among around 660,000 distinct CDR3 sequences listed, just under 45% were seen once. A remark on this clonotype: Its antigen is unidentified.

Points from the study as a whole: Appearing also in blood were most of the thyroid clonotypes expanded above 0.001.

V lost 5 bases to trimming and J lost 0 bases; unmatched junction nucleotides: 7. This CDR3 region has 16 residues. Germline V gene lookup returns CDR1 SEHNR and CDR2 FQNEAQ (reference sequence). This rearrangement joins TRBV7-9 to TRBJ1-5; TRBD1 matches 7 bases. The sequenced sample was peripheral blood or thyroid tissue (not recorded which). The sequence came from an adult man with Graves' disease, either hyperthyroidism or ophthalmopathy (not recorded which). The CDR3: CASSQGGTYSNQPQHF. In DNA, the CDR3 is TGTGCCAGCAGCCAAGGGGGCACTTATAGCAATCAGCCCCAGCATTTT.